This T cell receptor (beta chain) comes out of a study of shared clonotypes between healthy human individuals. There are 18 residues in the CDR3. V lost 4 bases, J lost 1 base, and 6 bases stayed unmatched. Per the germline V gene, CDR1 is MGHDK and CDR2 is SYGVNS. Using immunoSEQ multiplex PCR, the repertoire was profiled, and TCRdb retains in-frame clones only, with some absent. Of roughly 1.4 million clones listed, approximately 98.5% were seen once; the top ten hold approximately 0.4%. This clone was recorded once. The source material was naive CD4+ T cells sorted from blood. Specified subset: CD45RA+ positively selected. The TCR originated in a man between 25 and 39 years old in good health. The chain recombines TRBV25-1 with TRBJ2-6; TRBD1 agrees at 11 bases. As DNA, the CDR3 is TGTGCCAGCAGTGGGGTCGGACAGGGGGCATCTGGGGCCAACGTCCTGACTTTC. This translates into CASSGVGQGASGANVLTF.